The clone carrying this T cell receptor (beta chain) was seen only once. Its specificity is unknown. Per the germline V gene, CDR1 is SEHNR and CDR2 is FQNEAQ (reference sequence). V was cut by 5 bases and J by 7 bases, with 12 bases left in between. This CDR3 contains 13 residues. These data are taken from a study of cytomegalovirus exposure and HLA in healthy donors. Study-wide results and limits: Earlier results showed most TCR beta V segments being productive about 87% or about 30% of the time. One variant, a missense change in DCLRE1C, was linked in a later analysis to TCR beta V- and J-gene trimming.

PCR involved 60 Vbeta and 13 Jbeta primers. Authors' analysis steps: An analysis that came later counted 73 million or so unique TCR beta chains, around 12 million shared. The protocol was immunoSEQ multiplex PCR, while the TCRdb copy is restricted to in-frame clones and leaves out a portion. That table is the source of V, J and clone size, and D and trimming were worked out from the DNA. The data show fewer than 150,000 clones, about four fifths seen once. Sequences were obtained from PBMCs. This rearrangement joins TRBV7-9 to TRBJ1-3; D is ambiguous. This clonotype originated in a man aged 35 to 55 in good health and CMV-seropositive. As DNA, the CDR3 is TGTGCCAGCAGCCCGGGGTCGGCGAACACCATATATTTT. It codes for CASSPGSANTIYF.